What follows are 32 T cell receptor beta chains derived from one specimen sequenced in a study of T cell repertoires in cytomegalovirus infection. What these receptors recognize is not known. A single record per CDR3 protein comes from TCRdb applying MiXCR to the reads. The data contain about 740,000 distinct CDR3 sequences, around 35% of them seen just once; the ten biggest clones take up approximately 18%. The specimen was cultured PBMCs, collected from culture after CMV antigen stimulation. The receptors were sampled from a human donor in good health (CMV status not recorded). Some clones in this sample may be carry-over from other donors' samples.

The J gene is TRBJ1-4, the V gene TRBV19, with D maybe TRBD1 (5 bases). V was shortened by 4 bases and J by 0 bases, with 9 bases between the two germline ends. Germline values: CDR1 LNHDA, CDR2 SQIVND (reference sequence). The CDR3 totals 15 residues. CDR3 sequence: CASSTGTATNEKLFF. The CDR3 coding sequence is TGTGCCAGTAGTACCGGGACGGCAACTAATGAAAAACTGTTTTTT.

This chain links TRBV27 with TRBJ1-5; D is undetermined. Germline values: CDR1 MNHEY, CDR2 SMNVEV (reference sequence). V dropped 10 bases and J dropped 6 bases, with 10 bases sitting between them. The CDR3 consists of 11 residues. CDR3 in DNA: TGTGCCACCGGCATCGTTCAGCCCCAGCATTTT. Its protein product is CATGIVQPQHF.

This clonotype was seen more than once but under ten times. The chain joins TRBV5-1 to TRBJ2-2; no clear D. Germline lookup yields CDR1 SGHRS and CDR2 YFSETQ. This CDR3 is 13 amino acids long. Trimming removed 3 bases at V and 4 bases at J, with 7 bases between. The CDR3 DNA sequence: TGCGCCAGCAGCTCCGGGCCCACCGGGGAGCTGTTTTTT. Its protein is CASSSGPTGELFF.

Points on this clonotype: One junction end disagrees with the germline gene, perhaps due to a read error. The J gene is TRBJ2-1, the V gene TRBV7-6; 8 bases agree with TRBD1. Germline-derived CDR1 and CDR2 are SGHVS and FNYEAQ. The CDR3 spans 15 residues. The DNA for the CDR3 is TGTGCCGGCAGCACCGGGACAGGTATCATCAATGAGCAGTTCTTC. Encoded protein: CAGSTGTGIINEQFF.

The CDR3 loop is CASSLARGGSEAFF. CDR3 sequence (DNA): TGTGCCAGCAGCTTAGCCCGGGGGGGCTCTGAAGCTTTCTTT. The chain is built from TRBV7-6 and TRBJ1-1, with D maybe TRBD1 (6 bases). V gave up 0 bases and J gave up 6 bases, with 11 bases separating them. The CDR3 covers 14 residues. Germline-derived CDR1 and CDR2 are SGHVS and FNYEAQ.

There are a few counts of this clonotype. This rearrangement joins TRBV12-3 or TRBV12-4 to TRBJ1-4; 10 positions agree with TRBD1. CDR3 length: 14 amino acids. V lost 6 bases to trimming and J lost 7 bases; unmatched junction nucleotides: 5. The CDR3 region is CASRTGTGVEKLFF. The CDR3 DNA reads TGTGCCAGCAGAACCGGGACAGGGGTTGAAAAACTGTTTTTT.

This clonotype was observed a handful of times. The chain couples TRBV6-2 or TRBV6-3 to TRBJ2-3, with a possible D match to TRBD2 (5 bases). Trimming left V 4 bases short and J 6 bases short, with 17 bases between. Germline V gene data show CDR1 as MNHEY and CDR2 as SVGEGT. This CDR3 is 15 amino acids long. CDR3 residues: CASSSSGLRGDTQYF. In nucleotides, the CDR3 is TGTGCCAGCAGTTCGAGCGGCCTACGTGGGGATACGCAGTATTTT.

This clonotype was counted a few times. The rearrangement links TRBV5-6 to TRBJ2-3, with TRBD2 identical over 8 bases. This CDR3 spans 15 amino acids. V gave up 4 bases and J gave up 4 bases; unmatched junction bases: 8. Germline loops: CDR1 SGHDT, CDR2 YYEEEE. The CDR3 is CASSRGGRGADTQYF. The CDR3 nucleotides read TGTGCCAGCAGCCGCGGGGGGCGGGGCGCAGATACGCAGTATTTT.

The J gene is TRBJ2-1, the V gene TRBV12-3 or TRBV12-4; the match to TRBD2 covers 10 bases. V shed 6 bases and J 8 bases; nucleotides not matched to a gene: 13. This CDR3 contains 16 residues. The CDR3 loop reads CASSYPGASGGYEQFF. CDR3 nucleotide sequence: TGTGCCAGCAGCTATCCCGGGGCTAGCGGGGGCTATGAGCAGTTCTTC.

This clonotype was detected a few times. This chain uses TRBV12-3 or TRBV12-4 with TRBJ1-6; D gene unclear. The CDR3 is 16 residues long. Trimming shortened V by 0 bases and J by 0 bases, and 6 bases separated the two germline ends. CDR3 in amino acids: CASSLAPVSYNSPLHF. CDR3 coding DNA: TGTGCCAGCAGTTTAGCCCCGGTCTCCTATAATTCACCCCTCCACTTT.

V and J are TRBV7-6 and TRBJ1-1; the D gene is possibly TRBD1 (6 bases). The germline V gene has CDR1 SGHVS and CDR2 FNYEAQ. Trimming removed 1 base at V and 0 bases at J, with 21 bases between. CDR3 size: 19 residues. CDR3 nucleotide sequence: TGTGCCAGCAGCTTAGGGGGGGGGGGCGGGGTGGGGATGAACACTGAAGCTTTCTTT. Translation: CASSLGGGGGVGMNTEAFF.

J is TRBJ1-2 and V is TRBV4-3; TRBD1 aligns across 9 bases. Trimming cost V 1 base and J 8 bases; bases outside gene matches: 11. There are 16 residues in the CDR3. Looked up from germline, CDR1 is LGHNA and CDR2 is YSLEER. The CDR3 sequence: CASSQGAGTGWPGYTF. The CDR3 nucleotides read TGCGCCAGCAGCCAAGGGGCGGGGACAGGGTGGCCCGGCTACACCTTC.

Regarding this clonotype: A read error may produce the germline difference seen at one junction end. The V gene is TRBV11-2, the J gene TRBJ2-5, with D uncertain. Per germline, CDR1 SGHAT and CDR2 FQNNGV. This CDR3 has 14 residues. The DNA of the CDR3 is TGTGCCAGCAGTCGACTGGGCAGTCAAGAGGCCCAGTACTTC. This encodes CASSRLGSQEAQYF.

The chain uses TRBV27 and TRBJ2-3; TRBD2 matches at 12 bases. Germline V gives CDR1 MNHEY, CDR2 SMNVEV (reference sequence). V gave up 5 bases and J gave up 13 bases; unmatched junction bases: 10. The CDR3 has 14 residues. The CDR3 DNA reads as TGTGCCAGCAGTACTGGGACTAGCGGGCCCCCCGAGTATTTT. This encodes CASSTGTSGPPEYF.

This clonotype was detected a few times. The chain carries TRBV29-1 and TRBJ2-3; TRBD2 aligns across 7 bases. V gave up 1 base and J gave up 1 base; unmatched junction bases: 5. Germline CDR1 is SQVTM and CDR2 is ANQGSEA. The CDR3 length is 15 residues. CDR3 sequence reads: CSVEGTGGRTDTQYF. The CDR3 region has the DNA TGCAGCGTTGAAGGCACGGGGGGTCGCACAGATACGCAGTATTTT.

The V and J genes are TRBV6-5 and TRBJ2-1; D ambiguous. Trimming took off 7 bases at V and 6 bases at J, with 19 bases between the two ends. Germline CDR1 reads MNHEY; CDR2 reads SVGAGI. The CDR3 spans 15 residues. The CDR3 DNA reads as TGTGCCAGCACCACACCCGGGTCACCATTCAATGAGCAGTTCTTC. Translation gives CASTTPGSPFNEQFF.

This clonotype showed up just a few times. CDR3 coding DNA: TGTGCCAGCAGCCGCTTTGCCTCTCTTGGGGATACGCAGTATTTT. Amino acid sequence: CASSRFASLGDTQYF. The chain links TRBV7-9 to TRBJ2-3; no clear D. V lost 5 bases and J lost 6, with 18 bases in between. From germline, CDR1 is SEHNR and CDR2 FQNEAQ (reference sequence). This CDR3 spans 15 amino acids. Full variable domain (rest looked up from reference TRBV7-9 and TRBJ2-3): DTGVSQNPRHKITKRGQNVTFRCDPISEHNRLYWYRQTLGQGPEFLTYFQNEAQLEKSRLLSDRFSAERPKGSFSTLEIQRTEQGDSAMYLCASSRFASLGDTQYFGPGTRLTVL.

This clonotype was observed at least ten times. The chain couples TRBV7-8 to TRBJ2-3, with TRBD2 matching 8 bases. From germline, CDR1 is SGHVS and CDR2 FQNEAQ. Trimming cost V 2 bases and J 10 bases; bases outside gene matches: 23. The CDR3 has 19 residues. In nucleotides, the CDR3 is TGTGCCAGCAGCTTACGATCCCAGATAGCGGGGCAACCTCCTTACGCGCAGTATTTT. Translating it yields CASSLRSQIAGQPPYAQYF.

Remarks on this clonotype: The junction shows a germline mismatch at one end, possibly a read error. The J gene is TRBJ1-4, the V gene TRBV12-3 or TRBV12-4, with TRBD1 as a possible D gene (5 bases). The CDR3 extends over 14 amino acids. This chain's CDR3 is CSSGTGLTNEKLFF. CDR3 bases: TGTTCCAGCGGCACGGGGCTGACTAATGAAAAACTGTTTTTT.

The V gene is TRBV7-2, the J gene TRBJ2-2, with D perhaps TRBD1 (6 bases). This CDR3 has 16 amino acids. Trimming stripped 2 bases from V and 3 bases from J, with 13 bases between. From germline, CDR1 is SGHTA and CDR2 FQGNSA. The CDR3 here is CASSLRRGHHTGELFF. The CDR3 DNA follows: TGTGCCAGCAGCTTACGCCGGGGACACCACACCGGGGAGCTGTTTTTT.

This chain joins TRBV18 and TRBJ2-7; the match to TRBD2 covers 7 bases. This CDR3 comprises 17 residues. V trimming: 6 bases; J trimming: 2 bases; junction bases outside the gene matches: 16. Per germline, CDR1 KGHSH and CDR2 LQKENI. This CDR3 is CASSQLPASGATYEQYF. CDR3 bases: TGTGCCAGCTCTCAACTCCCCGCCAGCGGGGCAACCTACGAGCAGTACTTC.

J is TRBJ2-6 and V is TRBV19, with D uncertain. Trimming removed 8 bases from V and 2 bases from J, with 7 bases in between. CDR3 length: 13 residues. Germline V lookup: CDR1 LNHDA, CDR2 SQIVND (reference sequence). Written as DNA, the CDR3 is TGTGCCAGTCGCCCCGCTGGGGCCAACGTCCTGACTTTC. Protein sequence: CASRPAGANVLTF.

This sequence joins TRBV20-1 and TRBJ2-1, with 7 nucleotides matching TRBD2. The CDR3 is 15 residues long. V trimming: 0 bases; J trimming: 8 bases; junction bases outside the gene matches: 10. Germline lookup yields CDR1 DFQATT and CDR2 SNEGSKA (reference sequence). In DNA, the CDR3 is TGCAGTGCTAGAGATGCAGGACTAGATGGCGATGAGCAGTTCTTC. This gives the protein CSARDAGLDGDEQFF.

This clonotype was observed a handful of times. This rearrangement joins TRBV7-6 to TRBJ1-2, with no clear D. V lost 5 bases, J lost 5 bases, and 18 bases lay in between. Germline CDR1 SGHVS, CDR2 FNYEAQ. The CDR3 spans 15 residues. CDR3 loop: CASSLNEGSWYGYTF. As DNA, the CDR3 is TGTGCCAGCAGCCTAAATGAGGGAAGTTGGTATGGCTACACCTTC. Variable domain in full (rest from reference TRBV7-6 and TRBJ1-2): GAGVSQSPRYKVTKRGQDVALRCDPISGHVSLYWYRQALGQGPEFLTYFNYEAQQDKSGLPNDRFSAERPEGSISTLTIQRTEQRDSAMYRCASSLNEGSWYGYTFGSGTRLTVV.

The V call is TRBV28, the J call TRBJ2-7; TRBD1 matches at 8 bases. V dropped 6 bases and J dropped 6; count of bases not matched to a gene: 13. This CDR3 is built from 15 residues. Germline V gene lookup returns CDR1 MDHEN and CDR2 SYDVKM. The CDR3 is CASRLPGQGATEQYF. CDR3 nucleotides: TGTGCCAGCAGGCTGCCCGGGCAGGGGGCAACCGAGCAGTACTTC.

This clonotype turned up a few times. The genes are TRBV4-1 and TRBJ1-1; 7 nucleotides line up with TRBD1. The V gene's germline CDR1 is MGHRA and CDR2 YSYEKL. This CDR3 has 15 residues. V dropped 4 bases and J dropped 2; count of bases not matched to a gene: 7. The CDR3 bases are TGCGCCAGCAGCCCCCGACAGGGAGATAACACTGAAGCTTTCTTT. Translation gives CASSPRQGDNTEAFF.

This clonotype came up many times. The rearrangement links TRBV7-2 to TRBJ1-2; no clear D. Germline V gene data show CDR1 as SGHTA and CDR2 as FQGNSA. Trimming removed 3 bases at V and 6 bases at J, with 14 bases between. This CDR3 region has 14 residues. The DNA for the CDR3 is TGTGCCAGCAGCTTCGGGCTTTCACGCAATGGCTACACCTTC. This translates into CASSFGLSRNGYTF.

CDR3 protein: CASGQRNQPQHF. Written as DNA, the CDR3 is TGTGCCAGCGGACAGCGCAATCAGCCCCAGCATTTT. The chain has TRBV28 and TRBJ1-5; weak D call: TRBD1 (6 bases). The V and J ends lost 8 bases and 2 bases respectively, with 7 bases between them. The CDR3 totals 12 residues. The germline CDR1 and CDR2 sequences are MDHEN and SYDVKM. Supplemented by reference TRBV28 and TRBJ1-5, the full variable domain reads DVKVTQSSRYLVKRTGEKVFLECVQDMDHENMFWYRQDPGLGLRLIYFSYDVKMKEKGDIPEGYSVSREKKERFSLILESASTNQTSMYLCASGQRNQPQHFGDGTRLSIL.

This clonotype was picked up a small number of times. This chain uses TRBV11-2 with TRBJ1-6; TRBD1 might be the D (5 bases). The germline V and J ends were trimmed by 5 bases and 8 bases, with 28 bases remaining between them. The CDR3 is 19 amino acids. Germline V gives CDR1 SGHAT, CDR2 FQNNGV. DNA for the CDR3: TGTGCCAGCAGCGTTCGGGACTTTTCAACCCGAAACCTTGATTCACCCCTCCACTTT. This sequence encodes CASSVRDFSTRNLDSPLHF.

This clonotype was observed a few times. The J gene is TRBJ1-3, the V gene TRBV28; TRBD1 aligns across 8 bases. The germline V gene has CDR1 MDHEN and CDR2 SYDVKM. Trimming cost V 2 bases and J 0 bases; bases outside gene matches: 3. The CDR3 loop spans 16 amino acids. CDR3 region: CASSLDRGNSGNTIYF. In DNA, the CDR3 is TGTGCCAGCAGTTTAGACAGGGGCAACTCTGGAAACACCATATATTTT.

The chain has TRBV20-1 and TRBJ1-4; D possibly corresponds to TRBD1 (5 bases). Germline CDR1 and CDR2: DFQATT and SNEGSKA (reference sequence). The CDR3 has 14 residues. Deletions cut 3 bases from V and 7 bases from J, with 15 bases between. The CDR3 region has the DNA TGCAGTGCTAGGGGGATGGGGCCTAGTGAAAAACTGTTTTTT. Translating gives CSARGMGPSEKLFF.

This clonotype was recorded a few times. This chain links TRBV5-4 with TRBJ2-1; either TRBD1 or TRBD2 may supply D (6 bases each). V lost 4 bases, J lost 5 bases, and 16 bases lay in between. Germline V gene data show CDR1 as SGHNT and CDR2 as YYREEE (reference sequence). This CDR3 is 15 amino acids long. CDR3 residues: CASSTGAGLNNEQFF. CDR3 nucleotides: TGTGCCAGCAGCACGGGGGCAGGGCTAAACAATGAGCAGTTCTTC.